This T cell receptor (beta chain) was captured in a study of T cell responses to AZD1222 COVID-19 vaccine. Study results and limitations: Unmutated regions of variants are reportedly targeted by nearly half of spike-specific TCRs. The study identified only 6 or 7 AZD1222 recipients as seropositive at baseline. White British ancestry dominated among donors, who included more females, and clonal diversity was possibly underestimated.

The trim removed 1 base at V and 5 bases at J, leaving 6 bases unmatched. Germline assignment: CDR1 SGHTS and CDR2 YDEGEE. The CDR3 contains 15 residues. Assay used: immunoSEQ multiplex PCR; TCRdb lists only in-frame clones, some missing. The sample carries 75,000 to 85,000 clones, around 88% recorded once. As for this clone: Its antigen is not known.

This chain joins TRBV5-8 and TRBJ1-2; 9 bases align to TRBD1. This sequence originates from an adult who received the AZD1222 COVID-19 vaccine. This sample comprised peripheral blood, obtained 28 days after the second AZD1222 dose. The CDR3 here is CASSLWTGDIYGYTF. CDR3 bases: TGTGCCAGCAGCTTGTGGACAGGGGACATATATGGCTACACCTTC.